This T cell receptor (beta chain) was profiled in a study of blood T cell repertoires in COVID-19 (TCRdb year 2020). Turning to the overall study: Samples covering the acute and convalescent phases of COVID-19 were provided by collaborators in the United States, Italy and Spain. Where available, HLA class I and class II types were obtained from metadata supplied by the sample provider rather than from assay-based typing. The repertoires were made available in a free public database intended to serve as a resource for research on the immune response to SARS-CoV-2. Deeply sampled blood TCRbeta repertoires from subjects exposed to, actively infected with, or recovered from COVID-19 were included in the dataset. Sample metadata almost always included a de-identified subject ID, COVID-19 status, age in years and sex. The samples were drawn from two sources: the first 160 participants of the ongoing ImmuneRACE study, and 950 to 1,500 subjects contributed by 6 global collaborators. The prospective study material was composed of cDNA or gDNA derived from T cells, B-cell-depleted T cells, or PBMCs.

About this clone: Its antigen target is currently unknown. No quality values exist for individual bases; no much larger clone is one base distant.

The V end loses 7 bases and the J end loses 0 bases, and a stretch of 21 bases separates them. Including the terminal cysteine and phenylalanine, the CDR3 comprises 17 residues. CDR3 DNA only is kept here, 51 bases in frame from base 1. The germline V gene (reference sequence) specifies LNHDA as CDR1 and SQIVND as CDR2. Overall results and qualifications from the work: The quantity of clinical and demographic metadata differed by source and by participant and was supplied without curation.

TCRbeta CDR3 regions were amplified from genomic DNA using the immunoSEQ Assay, a bias-controlled multiplex PCR. The study's own analysis went as follows. The number of nucleated cells in each sample was estimated from the amplification of reference gene primers within the assay. Sequence reads were collapsed and filtered to measure the absolute abundance of every unique TCRbeta CDR3 rearrangement. For each sample, productive Simpson clonality was calculated as the square root of Simpson's diversity index over productive rearrangements. Not all clones reach the TCRdb copy of this immuneACCESS table, which keeps in-frame sequences only. Checked studies attribute under half of the gap to unresolved V genes and leave the rest unexplained. The DNA gave D and trimming, while V, J and clone size come from that table. This sample gives about 65,000 clones in total; approximately 94% of them show up just once. In total, the top ten clones hold approximately 2.9% of the sample.

Collaborating institutions collected whole blood in K2EDTA tubes following their own protocols. For TCRbeta analysis, collaborator samples were shipped as frozen whole blood, as isolated PBMCs, or as DNA extracted from either sample type. The TCR was taken from a man in his 70s with active COVID-19. The sequencing sample was made of peripheral blood. Rearrangement joined TRBV19 to TRBJ1-1; the D gene is possibly TRBD1, with 6 bases matching. The sequenced DNA: TGTGCCAGTATCCTCCCAGGAAGGGGGGGCGTGAACACTGAAGCTTTCTTT. Its translation reads: CASILPGRGGVNTEAFF.